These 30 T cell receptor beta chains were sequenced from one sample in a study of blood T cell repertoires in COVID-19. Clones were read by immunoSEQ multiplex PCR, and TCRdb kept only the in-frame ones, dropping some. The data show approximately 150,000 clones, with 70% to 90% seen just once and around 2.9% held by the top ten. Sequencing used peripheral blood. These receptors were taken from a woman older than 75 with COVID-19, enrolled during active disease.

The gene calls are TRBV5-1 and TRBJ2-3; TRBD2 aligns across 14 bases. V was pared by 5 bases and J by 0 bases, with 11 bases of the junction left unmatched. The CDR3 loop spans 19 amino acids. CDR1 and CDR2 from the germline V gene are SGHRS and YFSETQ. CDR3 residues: CASSSGLAGGGDSTDTQYF. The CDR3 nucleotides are TGCGCCAGCAGTTCCGGACTAGCGGGAGGTGGTGATAGCACAGATACGCAGTATTTT.

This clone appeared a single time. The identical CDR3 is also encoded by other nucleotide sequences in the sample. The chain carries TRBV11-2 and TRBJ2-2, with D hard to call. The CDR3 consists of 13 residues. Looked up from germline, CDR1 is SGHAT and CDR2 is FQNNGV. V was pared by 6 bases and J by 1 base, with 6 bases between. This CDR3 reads CASSSQNTGELFF. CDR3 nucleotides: TGTGCCAGCAGTAGCCAGAACACCGGGGAGCTGTTTTTT.

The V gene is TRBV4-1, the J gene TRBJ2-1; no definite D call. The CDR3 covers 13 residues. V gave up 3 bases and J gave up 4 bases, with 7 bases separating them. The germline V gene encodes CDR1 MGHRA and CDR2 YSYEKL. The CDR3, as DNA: TGCGCCAGCAGCCAGGAACAGTACAATGAGCAGTTCTTC. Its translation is CASSQEQYNEQFF.

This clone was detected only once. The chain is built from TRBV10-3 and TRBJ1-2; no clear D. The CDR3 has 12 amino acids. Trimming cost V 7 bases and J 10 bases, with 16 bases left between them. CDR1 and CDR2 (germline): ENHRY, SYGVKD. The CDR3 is CAITSWRLDYTF. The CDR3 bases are TGTGCCATCACCTCGTGGAGACTAGACTACACCTTC.

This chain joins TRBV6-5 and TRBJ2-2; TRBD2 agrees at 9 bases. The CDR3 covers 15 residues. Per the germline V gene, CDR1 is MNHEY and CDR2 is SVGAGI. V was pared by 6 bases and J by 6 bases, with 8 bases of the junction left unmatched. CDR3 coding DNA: TGTGCCAGCAGAGGAATGGGACTAGCCCCCGGGGAGCTGTTTTTT. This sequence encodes CASRGMGLAPGELFF.

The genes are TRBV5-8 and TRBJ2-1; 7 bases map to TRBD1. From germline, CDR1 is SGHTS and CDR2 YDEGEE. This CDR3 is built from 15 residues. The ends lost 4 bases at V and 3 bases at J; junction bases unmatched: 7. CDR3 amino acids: CASSQSGQSYNEQFF. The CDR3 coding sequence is TGTGCCAGCAGCCAATCGGGACAGAGCTACAATGAGCAGTTCTTC.

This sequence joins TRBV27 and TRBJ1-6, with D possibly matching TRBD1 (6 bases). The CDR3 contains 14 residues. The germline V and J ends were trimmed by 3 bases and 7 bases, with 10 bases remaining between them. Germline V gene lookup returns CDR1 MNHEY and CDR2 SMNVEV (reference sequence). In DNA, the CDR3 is TGTGCCAGCAGTTTTCGGACAGTAAATTCACCCCTCCACTTT. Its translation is CASSFRTVNSPLHF.

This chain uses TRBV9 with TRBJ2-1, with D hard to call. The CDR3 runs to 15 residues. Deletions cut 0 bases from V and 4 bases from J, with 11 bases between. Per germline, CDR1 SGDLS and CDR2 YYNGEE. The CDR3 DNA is TGTGCCAGCAGCGTAGATCCGCGAAAATACAATGAGCAGTTCTTC. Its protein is CASSVDPRKYNEQFF.

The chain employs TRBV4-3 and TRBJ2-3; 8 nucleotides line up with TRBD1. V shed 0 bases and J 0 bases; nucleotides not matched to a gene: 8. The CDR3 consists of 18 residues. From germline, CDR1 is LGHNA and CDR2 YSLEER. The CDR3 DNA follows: TGCGCCAGCAGCCAAGAAGGACAGGGCGTTGCTAGCACAGATACGCAGTATTTT. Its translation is CASSQEGQGVASTDTQYF.

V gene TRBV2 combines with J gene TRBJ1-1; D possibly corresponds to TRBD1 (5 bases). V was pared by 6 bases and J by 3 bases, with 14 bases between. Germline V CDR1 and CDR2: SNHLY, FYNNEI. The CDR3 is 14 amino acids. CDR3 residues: CASRDRGAYTEAFF. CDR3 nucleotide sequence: TGTGCCAGCAGAGACCGCGGGGCGTACACTGAAGCTTTCTTT.

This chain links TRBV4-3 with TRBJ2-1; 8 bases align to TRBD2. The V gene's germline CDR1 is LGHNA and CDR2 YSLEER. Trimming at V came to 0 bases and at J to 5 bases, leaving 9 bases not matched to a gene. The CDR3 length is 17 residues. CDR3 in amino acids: CASSQERAGAFHNEQFF. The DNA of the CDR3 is TGCGCCAGCAGCCAAGAACGAGCGGGGGCTTTCCACAATGAGCAGTTCTTC.

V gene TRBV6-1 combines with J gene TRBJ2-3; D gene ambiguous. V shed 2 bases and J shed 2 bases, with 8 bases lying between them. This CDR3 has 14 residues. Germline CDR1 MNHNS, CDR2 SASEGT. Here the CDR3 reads CASSEQQNTDTQYF. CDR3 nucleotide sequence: TGTGCCAGCAGTGAACAACAGAACACAGATACGCAGTATTTT.

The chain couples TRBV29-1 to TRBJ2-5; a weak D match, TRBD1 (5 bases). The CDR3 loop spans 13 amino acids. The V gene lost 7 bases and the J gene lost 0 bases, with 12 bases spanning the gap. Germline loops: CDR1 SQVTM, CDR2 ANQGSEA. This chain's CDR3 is CSAYNRYQETQYF. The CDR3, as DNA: TGCAGCGCATACAACAGGTACCAAGAGACCCAGTACTTC.

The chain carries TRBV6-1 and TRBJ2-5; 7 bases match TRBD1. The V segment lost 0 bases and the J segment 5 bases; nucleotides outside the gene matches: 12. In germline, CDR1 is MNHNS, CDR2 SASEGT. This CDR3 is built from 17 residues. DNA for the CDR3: TGTGCCAGCAGTGAAGCTCGGGACAGACAACCTGCGGAGACCCAGTACTTC. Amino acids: CASSEARDRQPAETQYF.

The CDR3, as DNA: TGTGCCAGCAGCTTAGCGAGGGTATCCTCCTACAATGAGCAGTTCTTC. This translates into CASSLARVSSYNEQFF. The genes are TRBV7-8 and TRBJ2-1; TRBD2 might be the D (5 bases). The CDR3 is made up of 16 amino acids. V shed 0 bases and J shed 0 bases, with 9 bases lying between them. From germline, CDR1 is SGHVS and CDR2 FQNEAQ.

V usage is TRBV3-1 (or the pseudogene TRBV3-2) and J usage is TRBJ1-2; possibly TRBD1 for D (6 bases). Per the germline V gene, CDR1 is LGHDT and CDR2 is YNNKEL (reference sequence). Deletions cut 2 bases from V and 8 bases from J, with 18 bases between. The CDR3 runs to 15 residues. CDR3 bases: TGTGCCAGCAGCCAATGGGGTACAGGGCAGGAGGGCTACACCTTC. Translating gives CASSQWGTGQEGYTF.

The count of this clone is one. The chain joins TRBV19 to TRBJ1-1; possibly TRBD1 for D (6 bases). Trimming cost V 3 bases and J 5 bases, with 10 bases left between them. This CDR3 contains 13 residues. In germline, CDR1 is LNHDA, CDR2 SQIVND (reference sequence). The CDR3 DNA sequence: TGTGCCAGTAGTATGGGACAATATACTGAAGCTTTCTTT. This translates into CASSMGQYTEAFF. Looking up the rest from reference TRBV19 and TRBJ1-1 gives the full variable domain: DGGITQSPKYLFRKEGQNVTLSCEQNLNHDAMYWYRQDPGQGLRLIYYSQIVNDFQKGDIAEGYSVSREKKESFPLTVTSAQKNPTAFYLCASSMGQYTEAFFGQGTRLTVV.

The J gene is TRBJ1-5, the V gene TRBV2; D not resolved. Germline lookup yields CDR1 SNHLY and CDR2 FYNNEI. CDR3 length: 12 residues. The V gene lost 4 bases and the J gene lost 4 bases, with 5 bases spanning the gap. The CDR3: CASSVPNQPQHF. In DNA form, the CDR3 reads TGTGCCAGCAGTGTTCCTAATCAGCCCCAGCATTTT.

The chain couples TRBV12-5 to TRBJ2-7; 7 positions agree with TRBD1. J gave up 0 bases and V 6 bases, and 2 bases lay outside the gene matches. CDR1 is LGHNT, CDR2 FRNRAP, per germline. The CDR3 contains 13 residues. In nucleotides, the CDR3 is TGTGCTAGTGGACAGGGGACCTCCTACGAGCAGTACTTC. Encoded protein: CASGQGTSYEQYF.

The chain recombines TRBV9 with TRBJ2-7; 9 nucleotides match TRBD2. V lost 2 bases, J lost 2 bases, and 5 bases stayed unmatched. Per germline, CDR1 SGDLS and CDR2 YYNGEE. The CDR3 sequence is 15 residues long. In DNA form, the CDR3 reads TGTGCCAGCAGCGTGCCTAGCGGGGATACCTACGAGCAGTACTTC. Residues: CASSVPSGDTYEQYF.

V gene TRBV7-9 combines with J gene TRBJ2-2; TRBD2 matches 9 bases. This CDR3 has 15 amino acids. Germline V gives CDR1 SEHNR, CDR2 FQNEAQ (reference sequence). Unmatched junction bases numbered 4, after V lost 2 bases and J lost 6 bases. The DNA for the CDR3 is TGTGCCAGCAGCTTAAGACTAGCGGACGCCGGGGAGCTGTTTTTT. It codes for CASSLRLADAGELFF.

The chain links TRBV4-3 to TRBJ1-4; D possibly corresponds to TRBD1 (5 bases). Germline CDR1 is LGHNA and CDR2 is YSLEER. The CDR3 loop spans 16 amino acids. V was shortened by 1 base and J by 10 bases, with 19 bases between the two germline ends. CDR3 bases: TGCGCCAGCAGCCAAGGGAAGGGGTCGCAGGTGGGAAAACTGTTTTTT. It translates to CASSQGKGSQVGKLFF.

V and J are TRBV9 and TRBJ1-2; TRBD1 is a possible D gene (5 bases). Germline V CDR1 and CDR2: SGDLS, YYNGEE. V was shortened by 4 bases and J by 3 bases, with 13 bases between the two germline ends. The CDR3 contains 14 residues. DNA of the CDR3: TGTGCCAGCAGCCCTGGGGTAGGGGACTATGGCTACACCTTC. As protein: CASSPGVGDYGYTF.

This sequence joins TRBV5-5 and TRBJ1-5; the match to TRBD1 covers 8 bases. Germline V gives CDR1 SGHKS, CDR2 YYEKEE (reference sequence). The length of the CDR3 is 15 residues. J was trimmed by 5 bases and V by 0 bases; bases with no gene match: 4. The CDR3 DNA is TGTGCCAGCAGCTTGGGGGGACAGGCTGATCAGCCCCAGCATTTT. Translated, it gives CASSLGGQADQPQHF.

DNA of the CDR3: TGTGCCAGCAGGTCGCGGGCTAGCGGGGGGTACAATGAGCAGTTCTTC. This codes for CASRSRASGGYNEQFF. The chain uses TRBV2 and TRBJ2-1; TRBD2 agrees at 11 bases. The CDR3 is made up of 16 amino acids. V shed 6 bases and J 4 bases; nucleotides not matched to a gene: 8. Germline V gene data show CDR1 as SNHLY and CDR2 as FYNNEI.

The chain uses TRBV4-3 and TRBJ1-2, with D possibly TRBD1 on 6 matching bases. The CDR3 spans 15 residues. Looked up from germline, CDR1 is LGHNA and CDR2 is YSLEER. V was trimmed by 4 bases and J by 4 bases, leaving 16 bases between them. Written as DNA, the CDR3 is TGCGCCAGCAGCCGAGCGGCAGGGGTAGGCTATGGCTACACCTTC. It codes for CASSRAAGVGYGYTF.

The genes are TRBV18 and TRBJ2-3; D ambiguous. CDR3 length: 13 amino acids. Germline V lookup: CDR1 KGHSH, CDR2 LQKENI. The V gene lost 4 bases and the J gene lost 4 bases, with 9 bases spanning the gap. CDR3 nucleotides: TGTGCCAGCTCACTCCTCCTAGCAGATACGCAGTATTTT. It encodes CASSLLLADTQYF.

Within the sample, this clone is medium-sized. This CDR3 is CSFTLGGRGTEAFF. CDR3 nucleotides: TGCAGCTTCACTCTGGGGGGAAGAGGAACTGAAGCTTTCTTT. V gene TRBV29-1 combines with J gene TRBJ1-1; D possibly corresponds to TRBD1 (5 bases). V was clipped by 8 bases and J by 5 bases, with 21 bases between them. From germline, CDR1 is SQVTM and CDR2 ANQGSEA. CDR3 length: 14 residues.

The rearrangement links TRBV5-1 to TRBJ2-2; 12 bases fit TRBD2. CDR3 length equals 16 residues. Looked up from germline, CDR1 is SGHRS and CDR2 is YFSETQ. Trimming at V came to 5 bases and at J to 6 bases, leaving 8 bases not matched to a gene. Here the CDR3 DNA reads TGCGCCAGCAGAGCGAGCCTAGCGGGAGGGCCCGGGGAGCTGTTTTTT. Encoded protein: CASRASLAGGPGELFF.

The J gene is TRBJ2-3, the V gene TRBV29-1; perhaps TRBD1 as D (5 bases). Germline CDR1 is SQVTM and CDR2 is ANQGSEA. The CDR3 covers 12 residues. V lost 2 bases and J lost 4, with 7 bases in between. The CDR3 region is CSVEQGADTQYF. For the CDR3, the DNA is TGCAGCGTTGAACAGGGCGCAGATACGCAGTATTTT.